One and the same sample provided the 2 T cell receptor beta chains below, sequenced in a study of regulatory T cells in long-lasting Graves disease. CDR3-region Arm-PCR and iRepertoire HTBI primers produced the TCR beta libraries. One entry per CDR3 protein, called by TCRdb with MiXCR from the multiplex PCR reads. The data show roughly 250,000 distinct CDR3 sequences, approximately 18% seen once. Time point denoted: newly diagnosed GD, antithyroid drugs for less than 3 months. The authors made the TCR library using RNA they extracted from PBMCs. These data are also associated with another study on T cells in Graves' hyperthyroidism and ophthalmopathy.

The starting material was peripheral blood mononuclear cells (PBMCs), obtained at new diagnosis, from a patient treated with antithyroid drugs. The receptors come from a woman under 40 with Graves disease.

This clonotype was counted many times. The chain carries TRBV2 and TRBJ1-6, with a weak D call TRBD1 (6 bases). V lost 3 bases and J 10 bases, leaving 10 bases between the germline ends. Germline CDR1 SNHLY, CDR2 FYNNEI. The CDR3 consists of 13 residues. The CDR3 DNA is TGTGCCAGCAGTGACAGGGGCGGATCACCCCTCCACTTT. Residues: CASSDRGGSPLHF.

This clonotype has a count of ten or more. J is TRBJ2-2 and V is TRBV4-2; 7 positions match TRBD1. This CDR3 is built from 14 residues. Germline values: CDR1 LGHNA, CDR2 YNFKEQ. The V segment lost 1 base and the J segment 5 bases; nucleotides outside the gene matches: 1. CDR3 sequence reads: CASSQGQGTGELFF. For the CDR3, the DNA is TGTGCCAGCAGCCAAGGACAGGGAACCGGGGAGCTGTTTTTT.